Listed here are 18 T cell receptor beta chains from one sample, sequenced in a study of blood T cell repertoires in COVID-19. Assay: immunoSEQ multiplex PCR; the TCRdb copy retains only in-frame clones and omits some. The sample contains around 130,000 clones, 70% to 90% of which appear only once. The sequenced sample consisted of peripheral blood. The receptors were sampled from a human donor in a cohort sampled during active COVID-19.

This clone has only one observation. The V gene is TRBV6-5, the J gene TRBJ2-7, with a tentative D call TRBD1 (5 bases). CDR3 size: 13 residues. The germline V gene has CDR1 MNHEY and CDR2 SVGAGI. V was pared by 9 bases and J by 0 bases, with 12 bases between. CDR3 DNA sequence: TGTGCCAGTAGGGCAGGGCACTCCTACGAGCAGTACTTC. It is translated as CASRAGHSYEQYF.

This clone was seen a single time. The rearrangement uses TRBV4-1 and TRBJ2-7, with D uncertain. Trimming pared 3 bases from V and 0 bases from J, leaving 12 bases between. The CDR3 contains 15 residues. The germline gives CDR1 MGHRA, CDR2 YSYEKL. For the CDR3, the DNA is TGCGCCAGCAGCCAGCGACACGTATACTCCTACGAGCAGTACTTC. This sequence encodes CASSQRHVYSYEQYF.

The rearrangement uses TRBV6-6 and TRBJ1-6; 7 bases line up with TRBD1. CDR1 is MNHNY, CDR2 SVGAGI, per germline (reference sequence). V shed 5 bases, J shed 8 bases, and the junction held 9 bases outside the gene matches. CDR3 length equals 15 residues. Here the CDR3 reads CASSKRQGADSPLHF. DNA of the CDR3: TGTGCCAGCAGTAAGCGACAGGGAGCTGATTCACCCCTCCACTTT.

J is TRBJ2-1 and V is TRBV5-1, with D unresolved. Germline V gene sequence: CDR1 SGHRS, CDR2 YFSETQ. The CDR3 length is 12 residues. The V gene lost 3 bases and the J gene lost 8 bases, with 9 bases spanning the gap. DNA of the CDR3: TGCGCCAGCAGCTCAGACAATCATGAGCAGTTCTTC. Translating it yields CASSSDNHEQFF.

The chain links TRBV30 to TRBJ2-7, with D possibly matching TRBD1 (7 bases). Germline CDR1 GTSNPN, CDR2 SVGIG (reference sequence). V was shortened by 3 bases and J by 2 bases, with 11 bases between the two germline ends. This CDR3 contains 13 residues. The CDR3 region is CAWRPRGAYEQYF. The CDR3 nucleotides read TGTGCCTGGAGGCCCAGGGGGGCCTACGAGCAGTACTTC. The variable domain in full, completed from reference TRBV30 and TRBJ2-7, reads SQTIHQWPATLVQPVGSPLSLECTVEGTSNPNLYWYRQAAGRGLQLLFYSVGIGQISSEVPQNLSASRPQDRQFILSSKKLLLSDSGFYLCAWRPRGAYEQYFGPGTRLTVT.

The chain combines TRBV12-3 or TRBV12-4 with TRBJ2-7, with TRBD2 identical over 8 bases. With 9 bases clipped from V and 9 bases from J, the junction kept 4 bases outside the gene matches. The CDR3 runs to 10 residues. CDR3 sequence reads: CASAGGLQYF. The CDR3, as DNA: TGTGCCAGTGCGGGGGGTCTGCAGTACTTC.

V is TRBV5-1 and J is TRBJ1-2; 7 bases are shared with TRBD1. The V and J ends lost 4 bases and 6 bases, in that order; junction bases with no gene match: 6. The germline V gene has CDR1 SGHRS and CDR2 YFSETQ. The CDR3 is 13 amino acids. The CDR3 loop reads CASSNPGQDGYTF. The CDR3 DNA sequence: TGCGCCAGCAGCAACCCTGGACAGGATGGCTACACCTTC.

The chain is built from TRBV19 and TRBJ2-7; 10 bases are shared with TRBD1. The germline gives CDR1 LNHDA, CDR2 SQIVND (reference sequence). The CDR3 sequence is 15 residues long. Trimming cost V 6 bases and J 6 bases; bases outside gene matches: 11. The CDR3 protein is CASSEPGQGFGEQYF. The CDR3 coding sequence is TGTGCCAGTAGCGAGCCGGGACAGGGGTTCGGCGAGCAGTACTTC.

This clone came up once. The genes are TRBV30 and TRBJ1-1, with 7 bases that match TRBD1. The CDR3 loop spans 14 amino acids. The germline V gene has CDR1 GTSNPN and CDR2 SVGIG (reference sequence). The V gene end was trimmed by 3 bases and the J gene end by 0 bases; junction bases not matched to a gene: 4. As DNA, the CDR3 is TGTGCCTGGAGGGGGGACAGATTGAACACTGAAGCTTTCTTT. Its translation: CAWRGDRLNTEAFF.

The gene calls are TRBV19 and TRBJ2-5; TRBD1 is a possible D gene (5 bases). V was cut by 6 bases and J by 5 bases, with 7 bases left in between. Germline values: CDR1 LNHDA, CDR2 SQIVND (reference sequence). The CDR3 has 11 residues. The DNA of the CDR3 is TGTGCCAGTAGGAAGGGGGAGACCCAGTACTTC. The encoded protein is CASRKGETQYF.

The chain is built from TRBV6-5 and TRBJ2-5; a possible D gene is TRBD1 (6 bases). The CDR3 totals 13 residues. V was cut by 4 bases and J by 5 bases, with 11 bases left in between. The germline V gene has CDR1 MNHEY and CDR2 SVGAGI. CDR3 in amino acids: CASSLYQGETQYF. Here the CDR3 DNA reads TGTGCCAGCAGTTTGTATCAGGGGGAGACCCAGTACTTC.

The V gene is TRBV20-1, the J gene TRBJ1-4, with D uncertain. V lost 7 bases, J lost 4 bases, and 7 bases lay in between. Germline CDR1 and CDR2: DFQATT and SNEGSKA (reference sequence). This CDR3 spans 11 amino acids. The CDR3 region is CSGRINEKLFF. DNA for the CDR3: TGCAGTGGCAGAATTAATGAAAAACTGTTTTTT.

The CDR3 spells CASSQGDAGGGQPQHF. The CDR3 region has the DNA TGTGCCAGCTCACAGGGTGACGCCGGGGGGGGTCAGCCCCAGCATTTT. This chain links TRBV18 with TRBJ1-5; D might be TRBD1 (5 bases). The CDR3 is made up of 16 amino acids. Germline V CDR1 and CDR2: KGHSH, LQKENI. V lost 4 bases and J 6 bases, leaving 19 bases between the germline ends.

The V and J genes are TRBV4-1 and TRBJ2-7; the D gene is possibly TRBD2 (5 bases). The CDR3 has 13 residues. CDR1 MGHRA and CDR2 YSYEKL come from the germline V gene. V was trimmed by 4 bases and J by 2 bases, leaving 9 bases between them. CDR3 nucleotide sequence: TGCGCCAGCAGCCCGGGGAGTACCTACGAGCAGTACTTC. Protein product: CASSPGSTYEQYF.

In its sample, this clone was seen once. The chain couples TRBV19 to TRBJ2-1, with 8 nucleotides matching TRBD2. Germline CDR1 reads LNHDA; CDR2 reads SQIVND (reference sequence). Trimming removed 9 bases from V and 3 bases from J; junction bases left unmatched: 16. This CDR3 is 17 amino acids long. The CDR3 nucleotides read TGTGCCAGCGCGTCTCCCCGACTAGCGCGGCACTACAATGAGCAGTTCTTC. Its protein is CASASPRLARHYNEQFF.

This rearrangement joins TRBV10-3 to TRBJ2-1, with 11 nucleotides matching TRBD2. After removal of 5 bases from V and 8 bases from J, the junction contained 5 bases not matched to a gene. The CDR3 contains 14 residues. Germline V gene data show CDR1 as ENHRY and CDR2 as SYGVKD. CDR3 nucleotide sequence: TGTGCCATCAGTTATAGCGGGGGGGCGGATGAGCAGTTCTTC. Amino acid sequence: CAISYSGGADEQFF.

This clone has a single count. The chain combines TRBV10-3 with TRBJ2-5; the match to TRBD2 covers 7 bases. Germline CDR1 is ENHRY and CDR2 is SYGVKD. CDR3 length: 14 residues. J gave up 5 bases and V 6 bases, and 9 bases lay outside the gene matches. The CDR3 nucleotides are TGTGCCATCAGAGACAGCGGGGACGGGGAGACCCAGTACTTC. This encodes CAIRDSGDGETQYF.

CDR3 in DNA: TGTGCCTGGAGAAGCGGGGGGACCGTGGGGGAGCAGTACTTC. This gives the protein CAWRSGGTVGEQYF. The chain recombines TRBV30 with TRBJ2-7, with 9 bases that match TRBD2. J lost 7 bases, V lost 3 bases, and 10 bases had no gene match. The CDR3 covers 14 residues. The germline CDR1 and CDR2 sequences are GTSNPN and SVGIG (reference sequence). The complete variable domain, with remaining parts taken from reference TRBV30 and TRBJ2-7, reads SQTIHQWPATLVQPVGSPLSLECTVEGTSNPNLYWYRQAAGRGLQLLFYSVGIGQISSEVPQNLSASRPQDRQFILSSKKLLLSDSGFYLCAWRSGGTVGEQYFGPGTRLTVT.